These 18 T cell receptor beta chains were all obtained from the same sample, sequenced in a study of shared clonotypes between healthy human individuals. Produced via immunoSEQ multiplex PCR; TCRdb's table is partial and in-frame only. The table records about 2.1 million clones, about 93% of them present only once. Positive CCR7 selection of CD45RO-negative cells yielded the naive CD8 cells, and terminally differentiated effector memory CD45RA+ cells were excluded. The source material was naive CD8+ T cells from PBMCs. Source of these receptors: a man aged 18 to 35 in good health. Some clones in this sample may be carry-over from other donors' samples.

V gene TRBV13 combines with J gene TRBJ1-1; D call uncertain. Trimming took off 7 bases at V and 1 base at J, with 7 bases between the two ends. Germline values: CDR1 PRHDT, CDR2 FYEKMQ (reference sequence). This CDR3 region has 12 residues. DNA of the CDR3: TGTGCCAGCAATGCGGGGAACACTGAAGCTTTCTTT. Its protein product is CASNAGNTEAFF.

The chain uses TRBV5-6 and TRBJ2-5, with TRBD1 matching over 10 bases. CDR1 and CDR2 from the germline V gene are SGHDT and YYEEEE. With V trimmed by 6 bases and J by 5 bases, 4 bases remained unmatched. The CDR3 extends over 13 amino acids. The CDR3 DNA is TGTGCCAGCACCCTGGACAGGGGGGAGACCCAGTACTTC. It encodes CASTLDRGETQYF. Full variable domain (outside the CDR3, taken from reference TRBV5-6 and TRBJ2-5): DAGVTQSPTHLIKTRGQQVTLRCSPKSGHDTVSWYQQALGQGPQFIFQYYEEEERQRGNFPDRFSGHQFPNYSSELNVNALLLGDSALYLCASTLDRGETQYFGPGTRLLVL.

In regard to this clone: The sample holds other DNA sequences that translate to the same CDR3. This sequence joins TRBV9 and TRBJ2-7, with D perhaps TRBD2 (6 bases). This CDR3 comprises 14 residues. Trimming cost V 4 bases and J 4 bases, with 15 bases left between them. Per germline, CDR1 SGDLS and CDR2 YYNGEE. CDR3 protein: CASSPGTRAYEQYF. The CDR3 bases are TGTGCCAGCAGCCCTGGGACTCGGGCTTACGAGCAGTACTTC. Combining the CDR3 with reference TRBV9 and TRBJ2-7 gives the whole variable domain DSGVTQTPKHLITATGQRVTLRCSPRSGDLSVYWYQQSLDQGLQFLIQYYNGEERAKGNILERFSAQQFPDLHSELNLSSLELGDSALYFCASSPGTRAYEQYFGPGTRLTVT.

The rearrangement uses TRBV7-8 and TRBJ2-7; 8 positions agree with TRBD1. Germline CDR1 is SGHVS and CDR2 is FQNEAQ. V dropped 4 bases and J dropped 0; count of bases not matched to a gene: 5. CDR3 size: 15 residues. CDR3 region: CASSSRQGSSYEQYF. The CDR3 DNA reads TGTGCCAGCAGCTCCCGACAGGGGAGCTCCTACGAGCAGTACTTC.

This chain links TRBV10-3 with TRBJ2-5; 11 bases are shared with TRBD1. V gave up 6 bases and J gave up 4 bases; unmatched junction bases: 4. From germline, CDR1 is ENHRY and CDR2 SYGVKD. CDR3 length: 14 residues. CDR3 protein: CAIRGQGEGETQYF. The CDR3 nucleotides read TGTGCCATCAGGGGACAGGGGGAAGGAGAGACCCAGTACTTC.

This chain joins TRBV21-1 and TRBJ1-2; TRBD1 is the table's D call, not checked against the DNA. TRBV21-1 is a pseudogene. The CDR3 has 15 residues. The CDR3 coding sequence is TGTGCCAGCAGTGAAGACAGGGCCGCCTCCTATGGCTACACCTTC. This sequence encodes CASSEDRAASYGYTF.

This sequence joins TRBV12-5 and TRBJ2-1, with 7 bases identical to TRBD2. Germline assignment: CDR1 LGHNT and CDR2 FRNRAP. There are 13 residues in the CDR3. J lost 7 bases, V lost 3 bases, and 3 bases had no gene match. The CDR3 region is CASGFAGANEQFF. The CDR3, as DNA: TGTGCTAGTGGTTTCGCGGGAGCTAATGAGCAGTTCTTC.

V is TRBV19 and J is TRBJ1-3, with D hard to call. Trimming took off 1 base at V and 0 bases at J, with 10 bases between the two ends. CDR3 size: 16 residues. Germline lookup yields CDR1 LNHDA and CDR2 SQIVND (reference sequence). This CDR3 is CASSIVAGYSGNTIYF. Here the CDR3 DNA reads TGTGCCAGTAGTATAGTGGCCGGCTACTCTGGAAACACCATATATTTT.

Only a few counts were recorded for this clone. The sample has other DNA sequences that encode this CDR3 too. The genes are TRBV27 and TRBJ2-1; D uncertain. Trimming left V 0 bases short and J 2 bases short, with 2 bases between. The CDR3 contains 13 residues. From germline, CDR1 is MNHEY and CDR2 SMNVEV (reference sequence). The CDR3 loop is CASSLSAYNEQFF. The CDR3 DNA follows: TGTGCCAGCAGTTTATCCGCCTACAATGAGCAGTTCTTC.

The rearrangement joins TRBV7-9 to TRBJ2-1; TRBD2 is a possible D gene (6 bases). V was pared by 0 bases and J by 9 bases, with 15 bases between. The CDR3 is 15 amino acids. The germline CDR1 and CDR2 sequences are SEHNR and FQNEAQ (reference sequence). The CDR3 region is CASSLAAGTLAEQFF. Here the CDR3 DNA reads TGTGCCAGCAGCTTAGCGGCAGGGACTTTAGCTGAGCAGTTCTTC.

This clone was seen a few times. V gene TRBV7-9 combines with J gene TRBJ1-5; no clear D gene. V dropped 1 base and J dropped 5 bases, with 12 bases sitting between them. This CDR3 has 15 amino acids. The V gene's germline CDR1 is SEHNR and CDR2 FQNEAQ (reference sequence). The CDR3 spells CASSLGQSSHQPQHF. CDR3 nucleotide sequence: TGTGCCAGCAGCTTAGGACAAAGCTCACATCAGCCCCAGCATTTT.

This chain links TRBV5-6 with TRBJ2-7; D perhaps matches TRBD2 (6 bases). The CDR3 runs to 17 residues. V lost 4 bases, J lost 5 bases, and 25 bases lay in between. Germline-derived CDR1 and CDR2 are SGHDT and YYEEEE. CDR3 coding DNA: TGTGCCAGCAGCATTTCCGGGACCCTAAGCGGGTACGACGAGCAGTACTTC. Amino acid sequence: CASSISGTLSGYDEQYF. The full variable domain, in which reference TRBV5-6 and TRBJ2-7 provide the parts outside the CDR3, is DAGVTQSPTHLIKTRGQQVTLRCSPKSGHDTVSWYQQALGQGPQFIFQYYEEEERQRGNFPDRFSGHQFPNYSSELNVNALLLGDSALYLCASSISGTLSGYDEQYFGPGTRLTVT.

The CDR3 region has the DNA TGTGCCAGCAGGCACGAAGCCGGGAACAGGATCGGGGAGCTGTTTTTT. This translates into CASRHEAGNRIGELFF. V usage is TRBV27 and J usage is TRBJ2-2, with D perhaps being TRBD1 or TRBD2 (5 bases each). Germline values: CDR1 MNHEY, CDR2 SMNVEV (reference sequence). Trimming shortened V by 6 bases and J by 7 bases, and 21 bases separated the two germline ends. The length of the CDR3 is 16 residues.

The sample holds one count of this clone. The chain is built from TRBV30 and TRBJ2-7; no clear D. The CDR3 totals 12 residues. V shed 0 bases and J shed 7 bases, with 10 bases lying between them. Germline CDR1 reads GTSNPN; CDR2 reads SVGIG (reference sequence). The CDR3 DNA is TGTGCCTGGAGTGTATCGACCTGGGAGCAGTACTTC. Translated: CAWSVSTWEQYF.

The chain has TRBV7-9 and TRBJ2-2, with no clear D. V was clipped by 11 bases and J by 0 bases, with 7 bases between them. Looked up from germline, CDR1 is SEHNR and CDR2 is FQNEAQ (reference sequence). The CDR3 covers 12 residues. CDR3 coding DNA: TGTGCCGCCGGGCCGAACACCGGGGAGCTGTTTTTT. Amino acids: CAAGPNTGELFF.

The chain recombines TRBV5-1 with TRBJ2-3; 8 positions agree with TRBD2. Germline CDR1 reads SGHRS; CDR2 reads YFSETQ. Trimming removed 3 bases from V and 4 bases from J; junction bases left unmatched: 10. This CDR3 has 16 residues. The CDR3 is CASSWTVAGTADTQYF. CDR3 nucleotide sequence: TGCGCCAGCAGCTGGACCGTAGCGGGGACGGCAGATACGCAGTATTTT. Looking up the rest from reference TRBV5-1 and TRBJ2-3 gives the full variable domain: KAGVTQTPRYLIKTRGQQVTLSCSPISGHRSVSWYQQTPGQGLQFLFEYFSETQRNKGNFPGRFSGRQFSNSRSEMNVSTLELGDSALYLCASSWTVAGTADTQYFGPGTRLTVL.

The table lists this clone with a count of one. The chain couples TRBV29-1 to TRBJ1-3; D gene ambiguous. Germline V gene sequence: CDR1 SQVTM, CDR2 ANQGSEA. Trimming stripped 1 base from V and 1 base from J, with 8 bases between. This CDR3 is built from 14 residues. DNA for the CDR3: TGCAGCGTTGAAGGGATCGGGTCTGGAAACACCATATATTTT. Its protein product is CSVEGIGSGNTIYF.

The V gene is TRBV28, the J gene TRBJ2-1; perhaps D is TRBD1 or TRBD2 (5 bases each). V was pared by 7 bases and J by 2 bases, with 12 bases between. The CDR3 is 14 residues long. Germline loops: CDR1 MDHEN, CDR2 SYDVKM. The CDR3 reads CASIASRAYNEQFF. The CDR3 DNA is TGTGCCAGCATAGCTAGCAGGGCCTACAATGAGCAGTTCTTC.